This T cell receptor beta chain was documented in a study of a mutant IDH1 vaccine in newly diagnosed glioma (dated by TCRdb to the early 2020s). As for the study more broadly: Patients were given eight vaccinations, in weeks 1, 3, 5, 7, 11, 15, 19 and 23, which matched visits V03 through V10. The roughly 32 treated patients were about 60% male and 37.5% female, with a mean age of roughly 42 years. Prior to enrollment, patients had been given standard therapy consisting of radiotherapy alone, temozolomide alone, or radiochemotherapy with temozolomide, with the combination given to most patients. Vaccination began 4-6 weeks after radiotherapy alone, or alongside temozolomide cycles in the chemotherapy-containing groups. Peripheral blood was drawn at six visits: V03 (baseline), V05, V07, V10, V12 and V13. For exploratory analyses, longitudinal TCRB deep sequencing was carried out in about two dozen treated patients wherever samples were available. General findings and caveats noted by the study authors: No apparent relationship was observed between pseudoprogression and alterations in the top peripheral T cell clonotypes detected by TCRB sequencing. Immune responses induced by the vaccine were seen in roughly 92% of patients across multiple MHC alleles. The authors stated that sample limitations prevented analyses of patient blood samples from being reproduced. Selection of PBMC samples for TCRB deep sequencing was based on availability.

A word on this clone: Which antigen it targets is not known. Base quality data are lacking; no much larger clone is found one base away.

The CDR3 spans 12 residues, from the cysteine through the phenylalanine. The retained sequence is limited to the CDR3, 36 bases, with the frame set at the first base. Trimming takes 5 bases from V and 4 bases from J, and the germline ends sit 9 bases apart. The germline V gene yields SGHTA for CDR1 and FQGNSA for CDR2. This sample's time point label indicates: week 11, during vaccination. Each vaccine dose was 300 ug of a 20-mer mutant IDH1 peptide in Montanide, given subcutaneously with topical imiquimod. Newly diagnosed WHO grade 3 or 4 IDH1-mutant astrocytomas showing loss of nuclear ATRX were present in the donors. The samples were drawn from NOA16, a multicentre, single-arm, open-label phase I trial in Germany that tested a mutant IDH1 peptide vaccine in humans for the first time. Genomic DNA for TCRB sequencing was isolated from EDTA blood with the DNeasy Blood and Tissue Kit. Library generation was performed with the immunoSEQ multiplex PCR assay. Following the manufacturer's protocol, the hsTCRB Kit was used to amplify rearranged TCR beta chain sequences. Sequencing of TCRB libraries was carried out on an Illumina MiSeq. As for how the authors treated the data: The kit vendor's proprietary platform handled demultiplexing, trimming and gene mapping. Held by TCRdb, this immuneACCESS table contains in-frame sequences only and omits some clones. Under half of the omission traces to an unresolved V gene where checked; the cause of the rest is unknown. For V, J and clone size, that table is used; D and trimming come from the DNA. The sample contains some 120,000 clones, just under 80% of them found a single time. The biggest ten clones account for about 5.5% of the sample.

Sequenced here: PBMCs, sampled from a glioma patient whose treatment included an IDH1 peptide vaccine. The chain was built from TRBV7-2 and TRBJ2-7, with the D gene not clear enough to name. This TCR was sampled from a man in his forties or fifties with glioma. The CDR3 is CASSPSRYEQYF. The DNA is TGTGCCAGCAGCCCCTCCCGATACGAGCAGTACTTC. With all but the CDR3 taken from the reference TRBV7-2 and TRBJ2-7 genes, the full variable domain is: GAGVSQSPSNKVTEKGKDVELRCDPISGHTALYWYRQSLGQGLEFLIYFQGNSAPDKSGLPSDRFSAERTGGSVSTLTIQRTQQEDSAVYLCASSPSRYEQYFGPGTRLTVT.